This T cell receptor (beta chain) was profiled in a study of molecular identifiers for immune sequencing clone quantification. Across the study: The replicate experiment used RNA from roughly 21,000 or 96,000 naive CD8 cells. This RNA was split into five aliquots, and four of them were sequenced.

The sample holds many counts of this clonotype. Via MiXCR, TCRdb re-called the PCR reads, giving one row per CDR3 protein. The sample has hundreds of thousands of distinct CDR3 sequences, about 25% seen once. Germline V gene lookup returns CDR1 SGHAT and CDR2 FQDESV (reference sequence). V was trimmed by 5 bases and J by 3 bases, leaving 11 bases between them. The CDR3 is made up of 13 amino acids. Sequenced input: naive CD8+ T cells from blood, with Jurkat cell RNA spiked in. Described subset: FACS-sorted CD8+CD4-CCR7+CD45RA+ naive T cells. The chain joins TRBV11-1 to TRBJ2-7; D gene unclear. The sequence derives from a human donor in good health. Some libraries in this study had Jurkat cell RNA spiked in. CDR3 in amino acids: CASSLRASYEQYF. CDR3 DNA: TGTGCCAGCAGCCTACGGGCCAGCTACGAGCAGTACTTC.